This is a list of T cell receptor beta chains from one sample in a study of blood T cells in healthy people across ages. TCRdb analysed the 5' RACE reads with MiXCR anew, one entry per CDR3 protein. The repertoire consists of around 1,500,000 distinct CDR3 sequences, with 28% occurring once and the leading ten covering less than 9.5%. The sequenced sample was blood. The source is a woman younger than 45 in good health. Both conserved end residues are part of each CDR3. A D gene is named only where the DNA matches it firmly. For some rows the clone size is stated as once, few or many, or as a class when expanded; others skip it.

CDR3 | DNA | size | V | D | J
CASSGAGTIYNEQFF | TGTGCCAGCTCCGGGGCCGGGACCATCTACAATGAGCAGTTCTTC | - | TRBV6-2/TRBV6-3 | - | TRBJ2-1
CASSLTGEDEQYF | TGTGCCAGCAGCTTAACCGGAGAGGACGAGCAGTACTTC | many | TRBV7-9 | - | TRBJ2-7
CASSPKGQGVPDTQYF | TGTGCCAGCAGCCCCAAAGGACAGGGGGTTCCAGATACGCAGTATTTT | few | TRBV3-1 | TRBD1 | TRBJ2-3
CASSFGPSGGAFF | TGTGCCAGCAGCTTCGGACCGTCGGGGGGAGCTTTCTTT | few | TRBV5-6 | - | TRBJ1-1
CSARLMTGPYEQYF | TGCAGTGCTAGACTTATGACAGGGCCCTACGAGCAGTACTTC | - | TRBV20-1 | TRBD1 | TRBJ2-7
CASSGEGQKPKNVQYF | TGTGCCAGCTCCGGAGAGGGTCAAAAACCCAAAAACGTTCAGTACTTC | few | TRBV7-7 | - | TRBJ2-4
CASSGGDGGSNIQYF | TGTGCCAGCAGTGGAGGGGACGGGGGGAGTAACATTCAGTACTTC | - | TRBV2 | TRBD2 | TRBJ2-4
CASSQDRASSQPQHF | TGCGCCAGCAGCCAAGATAGGGCTAGCAGCCAGCCCCAGCATTTT | few | TRBV4-3 | - | TRBJ1-5
CASFPWAGGFEETQYF | TGTGCCAGCTTTCCTTGGGCGGGAGGATTCGAAGAGACCCAGTACTTC | few | TRBV6-1 | TRBD2 | TRBJ2-5
CSAPPGLAGRGASTDTQYF | TGCAGTGCTCCGCCGGGACTAGCGGGGAGGGGGGCTAGCACAGATACGCAGTATTTT | - | TRBV20-1 | TRBD2 | TRBJ2-3
CSARFPGSSGANVLTF | TGCAGTGCTAGATTCCCCGGAAGCTCTGGGGCCAACGTCCTGACTTTC | few | TRBV20-1 | - | TRBJ2-6
CASSASDQETQYF | TGTGCCAGCAGTGCCAGCGATCAAGAGACCCAGTACTTC | - | TRBV2 | - | TRBJ2-5
CASSVAGAGQPQHF | TGTGCCAGCAGCGTAGCAGGGGCTGGGCAGCCCCAGCATTTT | few | TRBV9 | - | TRBJ1-5
CSASALGAGGAGEYGYTF | TGCAGTGCTAGCGCCCTCGGGGCAGGGGGCGCAGGTGAATATGGCTACACCTTC | few | TRBV20-1 | TRBD1 | TRBJ1-2